This TCR beta chain was retrieved from a study of identical twins. TCRdb recomputed calls from the 5' RACE reads with MiXCR, one row per CDR3 protein. The table shows some 660,000 distinct CDR3 sequences, with less than 10% occurring only once. V was shortened by 5 bases and J by 3 bases, with 11 bases between the two germline ends. The CDR3 has 14 residues. CDR1 and CDR2 from the germline V gene are LNHNV and YYDKDF (reference sequence). In addition, the sample was reused for a study of yellow fever vaccine responses in identical twins.

This sequence was found in a woman aged 18-29 years in good health. Sequencing was carried out using PBMCs. This chain links TRBV15 with TRBJ1-5; D perhaps matches TRBD1 (6 bases). CDR3: CATSGGGTNQPQHF. DNA for the CDR3: TGTGCCACCAGCGGAGGGGGGACCAATCAGCCCCAGCATTTT.